One and the same sample provided the 2 T cell receptor beta chains below, sequenced in a study of tumor-infiltrating lymphocytes in primary liver carcinoma. Unsorted bulk tissue of roughly 20-34 mg yielded co-extracted RNA and DNA. The template, roughly 550 ng total RNA, yielded TCR beta cDNA made with a constant-region primer. Construction of TCR beta libraries relied on three successive nested multiplex PCR rounds employing slightly modified ARM-PCR. With TRBV1-TRBV30 forward primers and a C-beta reverse primer, the first two PCR rounds were run for approximately 10 cycles each. One entry per CDR3 protein, called by TCRdb with MiXCR from the multiplex PCR reads. The sample has 95,000 to 100,000 distinct CDR3 sequences, around two thirds seen once. Input material: liver tumor tissue from sampling region 2. Subset indicated: tumor region T2, inferior pole. The receptor set was obtained from an older woman with primary liver carcinoma and hepatitis B virus infection.

V and J are TRBV28 and TRBJ2-5; D perhaps matches TRBD1 (5 bases). Trimming shortened V by 5 bases and J by 2 bases, and 15 bases separated the two germline ends. This CDR3 is 15 amino acids long. Germline V lookup: CDR1 MDHEN, CDR2 SYDVKM. As DNA, the CDR3 is TGTGCCAGCAGTCCTAAGGGGATGGTGCAAGAGACCCAGTACTTC. It is translated as CASSPKGMVQETQYF.

In its sample, this clonotype was seen many times. V gene TRBV30 combines with J gene TRBJ2-5, with 9 positions matching TRBD1. The ends lost 2 bases at V and 5 bases at J; junction bases unmatched: 9. CDR3 length: 15 amino acids. Looked up from germline, CDR1 is GTSNPN and CDR2 is SVGIG (reference sequence). CDR3: CAWSYAGQGGETQYF. CDR3 sequence (DNA): TGTGCCTGGAGTTACGCGGGACAGGGAGGGGAGACCCAGTACTTC. Full variable domain (rest looked up from reference TRBV30 and TRBJ2-5): SQTIHQWPATLVQPVGSPLSLECTVEGTSNPNLYWYRQAAGRGLQLLFYSVGIGQISSEVPQNLSASRPQDRQFILSSKKLLLSDSGFYLCAWSYAGQGGETQYFGPGTRLLVL.